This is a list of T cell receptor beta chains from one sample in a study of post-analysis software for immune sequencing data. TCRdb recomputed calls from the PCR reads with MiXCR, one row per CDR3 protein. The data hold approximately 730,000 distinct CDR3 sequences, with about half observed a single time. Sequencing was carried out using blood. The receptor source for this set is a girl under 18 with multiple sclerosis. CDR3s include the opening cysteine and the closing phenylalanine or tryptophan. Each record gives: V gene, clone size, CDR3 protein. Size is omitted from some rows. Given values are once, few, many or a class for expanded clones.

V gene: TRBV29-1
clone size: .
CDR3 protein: CSVPLKAAVRTDTQYF

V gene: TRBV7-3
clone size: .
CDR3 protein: CASSSLAAHSYEQFF

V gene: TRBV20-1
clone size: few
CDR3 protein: CSARAVAGADTQYF

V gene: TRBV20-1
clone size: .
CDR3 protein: CSALRGTATLEQYF

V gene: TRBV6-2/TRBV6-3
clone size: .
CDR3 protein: CASTDPSRNEQFF

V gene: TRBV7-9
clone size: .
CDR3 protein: CASSLGGLSGEQYF

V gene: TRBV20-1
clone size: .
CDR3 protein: CSAPRSGNGSDTQYF

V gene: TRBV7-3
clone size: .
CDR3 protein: CASSPPGLRNEQFF

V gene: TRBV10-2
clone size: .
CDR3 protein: CASRSGGYQPQHF

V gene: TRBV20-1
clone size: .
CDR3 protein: CSARDEAGRPQHF

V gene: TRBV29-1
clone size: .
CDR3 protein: CSVDRVGEETQYF

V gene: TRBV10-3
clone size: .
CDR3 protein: CAISEGSSAETQYF

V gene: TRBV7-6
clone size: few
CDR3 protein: CASSLGDPTPLHF

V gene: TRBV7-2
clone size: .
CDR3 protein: CASSLQEAGLAQREQFF

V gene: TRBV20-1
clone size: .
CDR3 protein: CSASLAGADTQYF

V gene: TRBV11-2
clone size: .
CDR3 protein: CASSYGKNEQFF

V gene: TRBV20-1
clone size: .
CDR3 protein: CSAPHPGQGFQETQYF

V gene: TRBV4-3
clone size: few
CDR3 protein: CASSQEGPENEQFF

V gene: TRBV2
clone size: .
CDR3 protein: CASSESGVQNEKLFF

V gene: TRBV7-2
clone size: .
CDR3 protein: CASSLEFGTGGIGTEAFF

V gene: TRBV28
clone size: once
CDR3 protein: CASSFGTGGRETQYF

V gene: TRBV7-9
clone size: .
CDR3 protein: CASRGGALDEQFF

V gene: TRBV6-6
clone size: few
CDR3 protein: CASSSLIGEQYF

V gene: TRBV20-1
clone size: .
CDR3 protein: CSARDIKGYTF

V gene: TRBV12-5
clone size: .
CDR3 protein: CASGRVVGGLGPYNEQFF

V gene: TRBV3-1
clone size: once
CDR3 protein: CASSQESQGPRSGGYTF

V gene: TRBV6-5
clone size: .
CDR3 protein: CASSGRTGLNTEAFF

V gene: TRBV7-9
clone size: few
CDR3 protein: CASSGTSGRGPIAKNIQYF

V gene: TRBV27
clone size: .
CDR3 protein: CASSKWASTPGLRYEQYF

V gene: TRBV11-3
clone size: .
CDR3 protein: CASSSDGQGAHEQYF

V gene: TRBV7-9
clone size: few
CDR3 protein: CASSLGLGFNQPQHF

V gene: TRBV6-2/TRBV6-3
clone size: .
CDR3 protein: CASSYSKSGLAGDYNEQFF

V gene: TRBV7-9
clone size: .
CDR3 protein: CASSFSGTDGTDTQYF

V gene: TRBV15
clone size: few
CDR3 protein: CATSRDYDRVGEKLFF

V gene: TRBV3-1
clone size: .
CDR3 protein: CASSQFPSGIPGDEQFF

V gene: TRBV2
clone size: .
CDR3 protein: CASRTTGTSGAGEQYF

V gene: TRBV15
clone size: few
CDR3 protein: CATTTRDAVYNEQFF

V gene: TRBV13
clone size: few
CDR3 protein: CASSLGIRAGVYGYTF

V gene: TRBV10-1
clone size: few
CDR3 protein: CASSESNSYEQYF

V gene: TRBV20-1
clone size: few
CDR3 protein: CSARDGVEAQETQYF

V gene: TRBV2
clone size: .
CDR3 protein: CASRPATGNEQFF

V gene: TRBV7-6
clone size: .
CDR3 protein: CASSLGQGGPNDEQFF

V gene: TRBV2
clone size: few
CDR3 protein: CASMAGGDEQYF

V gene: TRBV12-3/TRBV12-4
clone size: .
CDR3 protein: CASSPAGGGSYNEQFF

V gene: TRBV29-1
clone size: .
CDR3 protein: CCVEDGYTF

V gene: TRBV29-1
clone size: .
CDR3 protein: CSVRPGILETQYF

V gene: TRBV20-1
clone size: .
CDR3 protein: CSARVSYEQYF

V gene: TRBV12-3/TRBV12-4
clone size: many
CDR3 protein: CASSLGPIQETQYF

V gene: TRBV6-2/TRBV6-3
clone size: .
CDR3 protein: CASSSEPDGGLFF

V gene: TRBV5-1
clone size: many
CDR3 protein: CASSLEIAGTKNIQYF

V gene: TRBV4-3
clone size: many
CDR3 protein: CASSPGQGFYEQYF